These T cell receptor beta chains were read from a single sample in a study of T cells in Graves' hyperthyroidism and ophthalmopathy. TCRdb independently ran MiXCR on the multiplex PCR reads; one entry per CDR3 protein. The sample shows about 350,000 distinct CDR3 sequences, over 12% of them seen only once. The source material was blood. These receptors originate from a woman aged 55-69 years with Graves' ophthalmopathy. The CDR3 runs from the conserved cysteine through the conserved F or W. The D gene is left open where the match is weak. Rows may omit the clone size; those that give it use once, few, many or a size class.

J gene,V gene,D gene,clone size,CDR3 DNA,CDR3 protein
TRBJ2-1,TRBV2,.,many,TGTGCCAGCAGTATCTTAAATCCGAGCTCCTACAATGAGCAGTTCTTC,CASSILNPSSYNEQFF
TRBJ2-7,TRBV5-1,TRBD2,many,TGCGCCAGCAGCTCCCGGGGAGGGACCTACGAGCAGTACTTC,CASSSRGGTYEQYF
TRBJ1-5,TRBV15,.,.,TGTGCCACCAGCAGAGGACAGGCGCATCAGCCCCAGCATTTT,CATSRGQAHQPQHF
TRBJ2-1,TRBV7-2,TRBD2,few,TGTGCCAGCAGCTTAGTTCGACTAGCGGGAGGTTACTACAATGAGCAGTTCTTC,CASSLVRLAGGYYNEQFF
TRBJ2-7,TRBV6-1,.,many,TGTGCCAGCACACGGACCTCATTAGCGGCCGGACGCTACGAGCAGTACTTC,CASTRTSLAAGRYEQYF
TRBJ1-3,TRBV2,.,many,TGTGCCAGCAGTAGGCAGGGACTCTCTGGAAACACCATATATTTT,CASSRQGLSGNTIYF
TRBJ2-5,TRBV6-1,.,few,TGTGCCAGCAGGGGGCTAGAGACCCAGTACTTC,CASRGLETQYF
TRBJ2-5,TRBV2,TRBD2,many,TGTGCCAGCAGTGAACGAGCGGGAGTAAAGACCCAGTACTTC,CASSERAGVKTQYF
TRBJ1-2,TRBV2,.,many,TGTACCAGCCACGACCTTTGGGTCCGCTACACCTTC,CTSHDLWVRYTF
TRBJ2-7,TRBV11-3,TRBD2,many,TGTGCCAGCAGCCCTTCGTCCACTAGCGGGAGAAACGAGCAGTACTTC,CASSPSSTSGRNEQYF
TRBJ1-1,TRBV28,TRBD1,many,TGTGCCAGCAGTATCACTTCAGGGGGGACTGAAGCTTTCTTT,CASSITSGGTEAFF
TRBJ1-3,TRBV4-1,TRBD1,once,TGCGCCAGCAGCCAAAACCAACAGGGGATTGGAAACACCATATATTTT,CASSQNQQGIGNTIYF
TRBJ2-3,TRBV9,TRBD2,.,TGTGCCAGCAGCGTAGGCGGGAGGAGCACAGATACGCAGTATTTT,CASSVGGRSTDTQYF
TRBJ2-1,TRBV20-1,TRBD2,many,TGCAGTGCTAGAGATAATGCGGCCGCGGGAGTTTCCTCCATGAGATCCTACAATGAGCAGTTCTTC,CSARDNAAAGVSSMRSYNEQFF
TRBJ2-7,TRBV30,.,many,TGTGCCTGGAGCGGCAGGTCCATGGACGAGCAGTACTTC,CAWSGRSMDEQYF
TRBJ2-3,TRBV27,TRBD2,many,TGTGCCAGCAGTCCCACCCGGGGGGCGGGAGGATCCTCAGATACGCAGTATTTT,CASSPTRGAGGSSDTQYF
TRBJ2-7,TRBV3-1,TRBD2,few,TGTGCCAGCAGTTTGGGTATAGCGGGAGGCTCTTACGAGCAGTACTTC,CASSLGIAGGSYEQYF
TRBJ2-7,TRBV20-1,.,.,TGCAGTGCTGGCGGACGGGGGGCCTTCTACGAGCAGTACTTC,CSAGGRGAFYEQYF
TRBJ2-7,TRBV3-1,TRBD2,many,TGTGCCAGCAGTCGACTAGCTAATGAGCAGTACTTC,CASSRLANEQYF
TRBJ2-3,TRBV20-1,TRBD1,many,TGCAGTGCTAGAGAACAGGGGGCCGCAGATACGCAGTATTTT,CSAREQGAADTQYF
TRBJ2-7,TRBV7-9,.,many,TGTGCCAGCAGGGCCTCCATGGGCTCCTACGAGCAGTACTTC,CASRASMGSYEQYF
TRBJ2-7,TRBV18,TRBD1,many,TGTGCCAGCTCACTCGGGACAGACTCCTACGAGCAGTACTTC,CASSLGTDSYEQYF
TRBJ2-5,TRBV9,TRBD2,many,TGTGCCAGCAGCGCCTATAGCGGGAAGGGGGAGACCCAGTACTTC,CASSAYSGKGETQYF
TRBJ1-4,TRBV3-1,.,many,TGTGCCAGCAGCCAACAAACCGGGACAATAGGCGAAAAACTGTTTTTT,CASSQQTGTIGEKLFF
TRBJ1-5,TRBV20-1,.,many,TGCAGTGCTAGAGTCGGGGGCCCGTATAGCAATCAGCCCCAGCATTTT,CSARVGGPYSNQPQHF
TRBJ1-3,TRBV24-1,.,once,TGTGCCACCAGTGGACCGGGACCGGCTGGAAACACCATATATTTT,CATSGPGPAGNTIYF
TRBJ2-7,TRBV9,.,many,TGTGCCAGCAGCGTAGTGCCGGGTTTCAACGAGCAGTACTTC,CASSVVPGFNEQYF
TRBJ2-7,TRBV6-1,.,many,TGTGCCAGCAGCGGACAGTTATACGAGCAGTACTTC,CASSGQLYEQYF
TRBJ2-5,TRBV7-9,.,many,TGTGCCAGCAGCGAACTCGGGGGCCAAGAGACCCAGTACTTC,CASSELGGQETQYF
TRBJ2-1,TRBV5-1,TRBD1,.,TGCGCCAGCAGCTTCGGGACAGGGATAAATGAGCAGTTCTTC,CASSFGTGINEQFF
TRBJ1-2,TRBV7-9,.,few,TGTGCCAGCAGCTTAGAACCGTCCTATGGCTACACCTTC,CASSLEPSYGYTF
TRBJ2-3,TRBV5-1,.,many,TGCGCCAGCAGCTTTGAGGGAGATACGCAGTATTTT,CASSFEGDTQYF
TRBJ1-5,TRBV20-1,.,.,TGCAGTGCTAGTGGCAACCGAGGGGGTAGCAATCAGCCCCAGCATTTT,CSASGNRGGSNQPQHF
TRBJ2-1,TRBV25-1,TRBD1,.,TGTGCCAGCAGTGAATATAGGAGACAGGGTGGCAATGAGCAGTTCTTC,CASSEYRRQGGNEQFF
TRBJ1-5,TRBV20-1,.,many,TGCAGTGCTCTTTCGGGACGTATCAATCAGCCCCAGCATTTT,CSALSGRINQPQHF
TRBJ1-3,TRBV28,.,.,TGTGCCAGCAGTTCCGGGACACGAAGAAACACCATATATTTT,CASSSGTRRNTIYF
TRBJ2-7,TRBV2,TRBD1,.,TGTGCCAGCAGTGCGGGACAGGTTGACGAGCAGTACTTC,CASSAGQVDEQYF
TRBJ1-4,TRBV28,.,many,TGTGCCAGCAGTTTACGACCCCGGGACCAGGGTGTGGAAAAACTGTTTTTT,CASSLRPRDQGVEKLFF
TRBJ2-3,TRBV3-1,.,few,TGTGCCAGCAGCGCGGGCCTGAGGGTTAGCACAGATACGCAGTATTTT,CASSAGLRVSTDTQYF
TRBJ2-3,TRBV3-1,.,many,TGTGCCAGCAGCCGCCTGAGCGGCGGGACTAGCACAGATACGCAGTATTTT,CASSRLSGGTSTDTQYF
TRBJ2-7,TRBV28,TRBD1,few,TGTGCCAGCAGAAGACAGGGGGCAAGCTACGAGCAGTACTTC,CASRRQGASYEQYF
TRBJ2-2,TRBV4-2,.,.,TGTGCCAGCAGCGGGGGGGGGCGGGCCAACACCGGGGAGCTGTTTTTT,CASSGGGRANTGELFF
TRBJ2-1,TRBV7-2,.,many,TGTGCCAGCAGCTTAGAGGACGGGAGAGGCAATGAGCAGTTCTTC,CASSLEDGRGNEQFF
TRBJ2-5,TRBV28,.,.,TGTGCCAGCAGTTTAGGGGCCGGACCGGAGACCCAGTACTTC,CASSLGAGPETQYF
TRBJ1-3,TRBV12-3/TRBV12-4,.,many,TGTGCCAGCAGTCCCCTAGGGACGGGAAACACCATATATTTT,CASSPLGTGNTIYF
TRBJ2-5,TRBV9,TRBD1,.,TGTGCCAGCAGCGTTTATCGGGACAGCCAAGAGACCCAGTACTTC,CASSVYRDSQETQYF
TRBJ2-7,TRBV10-3,TRBD1,many,TGTGCCATCAGTGAGGGACAGGGTCGTGCCTACGAGCAGTACTTC,CAISEGQGRAYEQYF
TRBJ2-7,TRBV28,.,many,TGTGCCAGCAGTTTACTAGGGAGAGGAACCTACGAGCAGTACTTC,CASSLLGRGTYEQYF